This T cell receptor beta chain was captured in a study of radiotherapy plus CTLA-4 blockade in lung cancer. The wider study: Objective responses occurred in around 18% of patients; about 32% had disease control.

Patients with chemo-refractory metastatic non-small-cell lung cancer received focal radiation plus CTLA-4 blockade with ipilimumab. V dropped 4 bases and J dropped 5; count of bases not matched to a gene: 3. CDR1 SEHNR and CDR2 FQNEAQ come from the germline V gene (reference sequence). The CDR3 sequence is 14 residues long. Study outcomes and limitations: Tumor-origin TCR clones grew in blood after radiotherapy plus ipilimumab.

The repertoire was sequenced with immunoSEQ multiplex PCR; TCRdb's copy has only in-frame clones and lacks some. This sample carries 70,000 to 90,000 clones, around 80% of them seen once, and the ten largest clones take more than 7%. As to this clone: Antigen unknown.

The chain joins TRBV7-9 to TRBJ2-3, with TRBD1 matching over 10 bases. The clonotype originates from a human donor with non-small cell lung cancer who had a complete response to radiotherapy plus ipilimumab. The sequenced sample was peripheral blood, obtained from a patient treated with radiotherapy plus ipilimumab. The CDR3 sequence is CASSSDRGEDTQYF. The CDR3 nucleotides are TGTGCCAGCAGCTCGGACAGGGGGGAAGATACGCAGTATTTT.